This TCR beta chain derives from a study of post-analysis software for immune sequencing data. Study results and limitations: Patients had higher frequencies than controls of roughly five TRBV segments, including TRBV5-6, TRBV5-1 and TRBV20-1.

This clonotype has a handful of counts. Its target is not known. Sequence at one end of the junction differs from germline and may be a read error. The CDR3 length is 16 residues. Germline CDR1 KGHSH, CDR2 LQKENI. Included in the TCR beta cDNA libraries were unique molecular identifiers. TCRdb re-derived calls from the PCR reads in MiXCR, one entry per CDR3 protein. The table has fewer than 850,000 distinct CDR3 sequences, under 60% seen once. Sequencing was done on a sample of blood. The chain links TRBV18 to TRBJ1-5, with D hard to call. The TCR comes from a girl aged 5 to 17 with multiple sclerosis. The CDR3 region has the DNA TGTGCCAGCTCCCCACTCCCCCTCGGAGGCAATCAGCCCCAGCATTTT. Its translation is CASSPLPLGGNQPQHF.